The 19 T cell receptor beta chains listed next were all sequenced from one sample in a study of T cells in tuberculosis. Clones were read by immunoSEQ multiplex PCR, and TCRdb kept only the in-frame ones, dropping some. Among approximately 35,000 clones listed, under 98% were seen once. The sequencing sample was made of PBMCs. Every receptor here comes from a donor aged 5-35 years with latent tuberculosis or without tuberculosis infection.

A single count supports this clone. CDR3 protein: CASSFRDRRTDTQYF. CDR3 DNA sequence: TGCGCCAGCAGCTTCCGGGACAGGCGAACAGATACGCAGTATTTT. The chain has TRBV5-1 and TRBJ2-3; TRBD1 matches at 8 bases. The CDR3 is 15 amino acids. Germline V gene lookup returns CDR1 SGHRS and CDR2 YFSETQ. The trim removed 2 bases at V and 3 bases at J, leaving 5 bases unmatched.

This clone appeared once. This chain connects TRBV10-3 to TRBJ2-5, with TRBD2 matching 10 bases. V lost 5 bases and J lost 2; bases outside the gene matches: 8. Per the germline V gene, CDR1 is ENHRY and CDR2 is SYGVKD. The CDR3 runs 16 residues. The CDR3 is CAISPATSGRQETQYF. DNA for the CDR3: TGTGCCATCAGTCCAGCGACTAGCGGGCGGCAAGAGACCCAGTACTTC.

The J gene is TRBJ2-4, the V gene TRBV19, with 7 bases lining up with TRBD2. CDR3 size: 17 residues. Germline CDR1 reads LNHDA; CDR2 reads SQIVND (reference sequence). Trimming removed 5 bases from V and 3 bases from J; junction bases left unmatched: 13. The CDR3 here is CASSSHTMGGGKNIQYF. In nucleotides, the CDR3 is TGTGCCAGTAGTTCCCACACCATGGGGGGGGGCAAAAACATTCAGTACTTC. The entire variable domain, with the rest obtained from reference TRBV19 and TRBJ2-4, is as follows: DGGITQSPKYLFRKEGQNVTLSCEQNLNHDAMYWYRQDPGQGLRLIYYSQIVNDFQKGDIAEGYSVSREKKESFPLTVTSAQKNPTAFYLCASSSHTMGGGKNIQYFGAGTRLSVL.

The chain couples TRBV4-2 to TRBJ2-7; D ambiguous. CDR1 and CDR2 from the germline V gene are LGHNA and YNFKEQ. Between the trimmed V and J ends, which lost 0 bases and 2 bases, there was a span of 8 bases. The length of the CDR3 is 14 residues. CDR3 bases: TGTGCCAGCAGCCAAGACGCCTATCCCTACGAGCAGTACTTC. Protein sequence: CASSQDAYPYEQYF.

This clone was observed once. The V call is TRBV9, the J call TRBJ1-2; TRBD1 matches at 7 bases. The germline V gene encodes CDR1 SGDLS and CDR2 YYNGEE. There are 14 residues in the CDR3. Trimming removed 4 bases from V and 3 bases from J; junction bases left unmatched: 6. Written as DNA, the CDR3 is TGTGCCAGCAGCAGGGACAGCGGACACTATGGCTACACCTTC. Its protein product is CASSRDSGHYGYTF.

The genes are TRBV7-3 and TRBJ2-1; 9 bases fit TRBD2. This CDR3 contains 16 residues. Germline V gene lookup returns CDR1 SGHTA and CDR2 FQGTGA. The V segment lost 4 bases and the J segment 4 bases; nucleotides outside the gene matches: 8. The CDR3 DNA sequence: TGTGCCAGCAGCTCCTCTAGCGGGGTGTCTTACAATGAGCAGTTCTTC. Its translation: CASSSSSGVSYNEQFF.

The rearrangement links TRBV2 to TRBJ2-5; 8 bases are shared with TRBD1. The CDR3 sequence is 13 residues long. The germline V gene has CDR1 SNHLY and CDR2 FYNNEI. After removal of 6 bases from V and 4 bases from J, the junction contained 4 bases not matched to a gene. The CDR3 is CASRDRAGETQYF. The CDR3 coding sequence is TGTGCCAGCAGGGACAGGGCAGGAGAGACCCAGTACTTC.

The rearrangement uses TRBV7-8 and TRBJ2-1; TRBD2 is a possible D gene (6 bases). This CDR3 has 15 amino acids. Germline CDR1 SGHVS, CDR2 FQNEAQ. V gave up 0 bases and J gave up 2 bases, with 8 bases separating them. CDR3 coding DNA: TGTGCCAGCAGCTTAGCGGGACTGACCTACAATGAGCAGTTCTTC. As protein: CASSLAGLTYNEQFF.

The chain has TRBV5-8 and TRBJ2-7; TRBD2 matches at 7 bases. V lost 4 bases to trimming and J lost 5 bases; unmatched junction nucleotides: 9. CDR3 length: 14 residues. Germline assignment: CDR1 SGHTS and CDR2 YDEGEE. In DNA, the CDR3 is TGTGCCAGCAGCATGCGGACTAGTCCCAACGAGCAGTACTTC. The encoded protein is CASSMRTSPNEQYF.

The chain links TRBV18 to TRBJ2-3; D is uncertain. The V gene lost 1 base and the J gene lost 2 bases, with 19 bases spanning the gap. Per germline, CDR1 KGHSH and CDR2 LQKENI. The CDR3 has 18 residues. As DNA, the CDR3 is TGTGCCAGCTCACCACGGTATCCTGGGCAGGTTTCCACAGATACGCAGTATTTT. Its translation: CASSPRYPGQVSTDTQYF.

This chain links TRBV19 with TRBJ1-3; 8 positions agree with TRBD1. V gave up 8 bases and J gave up 4 bases; unmatched junction bases: 16. This CDR3 has 17 amino acids. Germline assignment: CDR1 LNHDA and CDR2 SQIVND (reference sequence). CDR3 nucleotides: TGTGCCAGTTGTCCCGAAGGGACAGGTCTGTCGGGAAACACCATATATTTT. Its protein product is CASCPEGTGLSGNTIYF.

The genes are TRBV4-2 and TRBJ2-1; the match to TRBD2 covers 10 bases. Germline CDR1 reads LGHNA; CDR2 reads YNFKEQ. V gave up 0 bases and J gave up 5 bases; unmatched junction bases: 10. The CDR3 spans 18 residues. CDR3 region: CASSQDRTSGRKHNEQFF. DNA of the CDR3: TGTGCCAGCAGCCAAGACAGGACTAGCGGCCGTAAACACAATGAGCAGTTCTTC.

This chain uses TRBV25-1 with TRBJ1-5, with 7 positions matching TRBD1. After removal of 7 bases from V and 2 bases from J, the junction contained 8 bases not matched to a gene. The germline gives CDR1 MGHDK, CDR2 SYGVNS. The CDR3 runs 15 residues. For the CDR3, the DNA is TGTGCCAGCAAGGGGGCAGGGGGTGGCAATCAGCCCCAGCATTTT. Protein sequence: CASKGAGGGNQPQHF.

In this sample, this clone turned up once. This chain uses TRBV2 with TRBJ2-5, with 10 bases matching TRBD1. CDR1 and CDR2 (germline): SNHLY, FYNNEI. The CDR3 has 15 residues. J lost 0 bases, V lost 6 bases, and 4 bases had no gene match. CDR3 nucleotides: TGTGCCAGCAGGGCGGACAGGGGGAACCAAGAGACCCAGTACTTC. This encodes CASRADRGNQETQYF. Using reference TRBV2 and TRBJ2-5 for the parts outside the CDR3, the full variable domain is EPEVTQTPSHQVTQMGQEVILRCVPISNHLYFYWYRQILGQKVEFLVSFYNNEISEKSEIFDDQFSVERPDGSNFTLKIRSTKLEDSAMYFCASRADRGNQETQYFGPGTRLLVL.

J is TRBJ2-3 and V is TRBV5-5; unclear D gene. The CDR3 is made up of 13 amino acids. Germline V CDR1 and CDR2: SGHKS, YYEKEE (reference sequence). V gave up 5 bases and J gave up 0 bases, with 7 bases separating them. The CDR3 DNA follows: TGTGCCAGCAGGCTGAGTAGCACAGATACGCAGTATTTT. It encodes CASRLSSTDTQYF. Full variable domain (remainder filled in from reference TRBV5-5 and TRBJ2-3): DAGVTQSPTHLIKTRGQQVTLRCSPISGHKSVSWYQQVLGQGPQFIFQYYEKEERGRGNFPDRFSARQFPNYSSELNVNALLLGDSALYLCASRLSSTDTQYFGPGTRLTVL.

This sequence joins TRBV6-1 and TRBJ1-1; D is uncertain. Germline CDR1 reads MNHNS; CDR2 reads SASEGT. The CDR3 runs to 14 residues. Trimming removed 2 bases at V and 2 bases at J, with 9 bases between. CDR3 DNA: TGTGCCAGCAGTGAATTGGTCAGAAACACTGAAGCTTTCTTT. Amino acid sequence: CASSELVRNTEAFF.

The chain is built from TRBV2 and TRBJ1-1, with D unresolved. The germline V and J ends were trimmed by 3 bases and 6 bases, with 14 bases remaining between them. The CDR3 spans 14 residues. Per the germline V gene, CDR1 is SNHLY and CDR2 is FYNNEI. CDR3 bases: TGTGCCAGCAGTGATGGCTGGGAGGGAGCTGAAGCTTTCTTT. Amino acid sequence: CASSDGWEGAEAFF.

The chain is built from TRBV30 and TRBJ2-3; D may be TRBD2 (5 bases). Trimming stripped 1 base from V and 3 bases from J, with 8 bases between. Germline-derived CDR1 and CDR2 are GTSNPN and SVGIG (reference sequence). The CDR3 runs 13 residues. CDR3 bases: TGTGCCTGGAGTGGAGGGTTAACAGATACGCAGTATTTT. Its protein is CAWSGGLTDTQYF.

V and J are TRBV10-3 and TRBJ2-3; 12 bases map to TRBD2. Germline assignment: CDR1 ENHRY and CDR2 SYGVKD. The CDR3 totals 18 residues. Germline trimming cut 3 bases from V and 2 bases from J; bases unmatched to any gene: 9. CDR3 in DNA: TGTGCCATCAGTGATCCTAGCGGGGGGGCCGGGTACACAGATACGCAGTATTTT. Translation gives CAISDPSGGAGYTDTQYF.